One T cell receptor (beta chain) is described in this entry. Its antigen is not identified. The data belong to a study of cytomegalovirus exposure and HLA in healthy donors. Overall study findings and caveats: Data from an earlier analysis indicated that most TCR beta V segments were productive either about 87% or about 30% of the time. A missense variant in DCLRE1C was later tied to TCR beta V- and J-gene trimming.

The PCR employed 60 Vbeta primers together with 13 Jbeta primers. Clones were sequenced by immunoSEQ multiplex PCR, and TCRdb holds only the in-frame ones, with some missing. The table shows some 110,000 clones, with around 84% occurring only once. The CDR3 is 15 amino acids. In germline, CDR1 is SEHNR, CDR2 FQNEAQ (reference sequence). With V trimmed by 5 bases and J by 3 bases, 7 bases remained unmatched. J is TRBJ1-5 and V is TRBV7-9; the match to TRBD1 covers 7 bases. The source of this sequence is a young man in good health and CMV-seropositive. The specimen sequenced was PBMCs. This chain's CDR3 is CASSPTGQPNQPQHF. For the CDR3, the DNA is TGTGCCAGCAGCCCAACGGGACAGCCCAATCAGCCCCAGCATTTT. Together with reference TRBV7-9 and TRBJ1-5, the CDR3 gives the full variable domain: DTGVSQNPRHKITKRGQNVTFRCDPISEHNRLYWYRQTLGQGPEFLTYFQNEAQLEKSRLLSDRFSAERPKGSFSTLEIQRTEQGDSAMYLCASSPTGQPNQPQHFGDGTRLSIL.